The 9 T cell receptor beta chains below were found in one sample sequenced in a study of cytomegalovirus exposure and HLA in healthy donors. The PCR used 60 Vbeta and 13 Jbeta primers. The assay was immunoSEQ multiplex PCR, and TCRdb's table has in-frame clones only and misses some. The profile shows under 130,000 clones, just under 80% of them singletons. Sequencing used PBMCs. The receptors were sampled from a man under 40 in good health and CMV-seronegative.

The V and J genes are TRBV10-3 and TRBJ2-5; TRBD2 agrees at 8 bases. The CDR3 is made up of 15 amino acids. With 0 bases clipped from V and 5 bases from J, the junction kept 5 bases outside the gene matches. Looked up from germline, CDR1 is ENHRY and CDR2 is SYGVKD. Here the CDR3 DNA reads TGTGCCATCAGTGAGTCGGGACTAGGTCTGGAGACCCAGTACTTC. This sequence encodes CAISESGLGLETQYF.

The chain uses TRBV27 and TRBJ2-5, with TRBD2 as a possible D gene (5 bases). Germline CDR1 and CDR2: MNHEY and SMNVEV (reference sequence). The V gene lost 5 bases and the J gene lost 2 bases, with 15 bases spanning the gap. The length of the CDR3 is 15 residues. The CDR3 is CASSLEARGQETQYF. The DNA for the CDR3 is TGTGCCAGCAGTCTGGAAGCTAGAGGGCAAGAGACCCAGTACTTC.

A remark on this clone: Other DNA sequences in the sample encode the same CDR3. The chain is built from TRBV5-6 and TRBJ1-5; possible D gene TRBD1, 6 bases. This CDR3 region has 14 residues. The germline V gene has CDR1 SGHDT and CDR2 YYEEEE. V lost 0 bases to trimming and J lost 4 bases, with 8 bases between them. The CDR3 bases are TGTGCCAGCAGCTTGGCCCAGGGGAATCAGCCCCAGCATTTT. This sequence encodes CASSLAQGNQPQHF.

The V and J genes are TRBV5-1 and TRBJ1-6, with 8 bases matching TRBD1. CDR1 is SGHRS and CDR2 is YFSETQ in the germline V gene. Unmatched junction bases numbered 9, after V lost 5 bases and J lost 5 bases. The CDR3 runs 16 residues. CDR3 amino acids: CASRPVGQGNNSPLHF. CDR3 coding DNA: TGCGCCAGCAGACCTGTCGGACAGGGAAATAATTCACCCCTCCACTTT.

This chain uses TRBV11-2 with TRBJ2-5, with TRBD1 matching over 7 bases. The CDR3 length is 13 residues. With 4 bases clipped from V and 5 bases from J, the junction kept 4 bases outside the gene matches. Looked up from germline, CDR1 is SGHAT and CDR2 is FQNNGV. The CDR3 DNA is TGTGCCAGCAGCTGGGACAGTCGGGAGACCCAGTACTTC. Translating it yields CASSWDSRETQYF.

This chain links TRBV4-1 with TRBJ1-5; D call uncertain. V lost 0 bases and J 2 bases, leaving 8 bases between the germline ends. The CDR3 sequence is 15 residues long. Germline loops: CDR1 MGHRA, CDR2 YSYEKL. DNA of the CDR3: TGCGCCAGCAGCCAAGATTGGCAGGGCAATCAGCCCCAGCATTTT. Protein product: CASSQDWQGNQPQHF.

A word on this clone: The identical CDR3 is also encoded by other nucleotide sequences in the sample. This sequence joins TRBV7-9 and TRBJ2-7; 7 positions agree with TRBD1. Germline CDR1 and CDR2: SEHNR and FQNEAQ (reference sequence). After removal of 5 bases from V and 4 bases from J, the junction contained 11 bases not matched to a gene. The CDR3 covers 15 residues. The CDR3 loop is CASSPQTGLEYEQYF. Here the CDR3 DNA reads TGTGCCAGCAGCCCCCAGACAGGGTTGGAGTACGAGCAGTACTTC.

The V and J genes are TRBV5-1 and TRBJ1-1; 10 positions agree with TRBD1. The germline V gene has CDR1 SGHRS and CDR2 YFSETQ. The CDR3 loop spans 14 amino acids. V lost 4 bases to trimming and J lost 6 bases; unmatched junction nucleotides: 6. The CDR3 region has the DNA TGCGCCAGCAGCCAGACAGGGGGCCCCCCTGAAGCTTTCTTT. It encodes CASSQTGGPPEAFF.

J is TRBJ1-3 and V is TRBV4-1; maybe TRBD1 (5 bases). Looked up from germline, CDR1 is MGHRA and CDR2 is YSYEKL. The CDR3 has 17 residues. With 1 base removed from V and 1 base from J, the gap between germline ends came to 14 bases. The CDR3 spells CASSQGRGGGSGNTIYF. The CDR3 nucleotides are TGCGCCAGCAGCCAAGGTCGGGGGGGAGGATCTGGAAACACCATATATTTT.